This passage covers 19 T cell receptor beta chains from one sample sequenced in a study of blood T cell repertoires in COVID-19. Produced via immunoSEQ multiplex PCR; TCRdb's table is partial and in-frame only. The sample records around 250,000 clones, about nine tenths being singletons. Sequencing was done on a sample of PBMCs or T cells enriched from blood (not recorded which). The source of these receptors is a woman in her 30s with acute COVID-19.

The chain has TRBV28 and TRBJ1-6, with 8 bases matching TRBD1. The length of the CDR3 is 15 residues. CDR1 is MDHEN and CDR2 is SYDVKM in the germline V gene. The V segment lost 2 bases and the J segment 7 bases; nucleotides outside the gene matches: 4. CDR3 in amino acids: CASSLRTGLNSPLHF. As DNA, the CDR3 is TGTGCCAGCAGTTTAAGGACAGGGTTGAATTCACCCCTCCACTTT.

This chain joins TRBV27 and TRBJ2-1; TRBD2 is a possible D gene (6 bases). The V and J ends lost 5 bases and 4 bases respectively, with 21 bases between them. This CDR3 has 17 amino acids. CDR1 is MNHEY, CDR2 SMNVEV, per germline (reference sequence). CDR3 sequence (DNA): TGTGCCAGCAGTCCGCCCGGGACTGCACCTTCTTACAATGAGCAGTTCTTC. Translated: CASSPPGTAPSYNEQFF.

The chain joins TRBV13 to TRBJ2-3, with D perhaps TRBD2 (7 bases). This CDR3 contains 15 residues. Germline CDR1 is PRHDT and CDR2 is FYEKMQ (reference sequence). Trimming took off 1 base at V and 0 bases at J, with 8 bases between the two ends. In nucleotides, the CDR3 is TGTGCCAGCAGCTTAGCGGGGGGCAGCACAGATACGCAGTATTTT. Amino acid sequence: CASSLAGGSTDTQYF.

This rearrangement joins TRBV28 to TRBJ1-6, with 8 nucleotides matching TRBD1. The CDR3 covers 15 residues. The germline CDR1 and CDR2 sequences are MDHEN and SYDVKM. Trimming cost V 5 bases and J 5 bases; bases outside gene matches: 5. The CDR3 sequence is CASSTGTGNNSPLHF. The CDR3 DNA sequence: TGTGCCAGCAGTACAGGGACAGGCAATAATTCACCCCTCCACTTT.

The gene calls are TRBV11-2 and TRBJ2-1, with D hard to call. The V and J ends lost 5 bases and 8 bases respectively, with 13 bases between them. The CDR3 loop spans 13 amino acids. Germline loops: CDR1 SGHAT, CDR2 FQNNGV. CDR3 sequence: CASSPPLLYEQFF. Written as DNA, the CDR3 is TGTGCCAGCAGCCCTCCCCTTCTGTATGAGCAGTTCTTC.

Only a few counts were recorded for this clone. The chain combines TRBV29-1 with TRBJ1-6; TRBD1 might be the D (6 bases). CDR1 and CDR2 from the germline V gene are SQVTM and ANQGSEA. This CDR3 spans 12 amino acids. V lost 4 bases to trimming and J lost 6 bases, with 7 bases between them. DNA of the CDR3: TGCAGCGTTGCGGACAGTAATTCACCCCTCCACTTT. It specifies CSVADSNSPLHF.

The CDR3 DNA is TGTGCCAGCAGGATACATAGCGGGGTATCCGAGCAGTACTTC. It yields the protein CASRIHSGVSEQYF. The chain has TRBV27 and TRBJ2-7; the match to TRBD2 covers 8 bases. The CDR3 contains 14 residues. Germline lookup yields CDR1 MNHEY and CDR2 SMNVEV (reference sequence). V dropped 6 bases and J dropped 6; count of bases not matched to a gene: 10.

This sequence joins TRBV11-1 and TRBJ2-7; D may be TRBD2 (6 bases). The CDR3 is 14 amino acids. Germline-derived CDR1 and CDR2 are SGHAT and FQDESV (reference sequence). Between the trimmed V and J ends, which lost 0 bases and 4 bases, there was a span of 10 bases. The CDR3, as DNA: TGTGCCAGCAGCTTAGCTAGCGGACTGTACGAGCAGTACTTC. Encoded protein: CASSLASGLYEQYF.

This chain connects TRBV13 to TRBJ2-3, with 8 bases lining up with TRBD2. The CDR3 length is 17 residues. Per germline, CDR1 PRHDT and CDR2 FYEKMQ (reference sequence). V was pared by 2 bases and J by 4 bases, with 11 bases of the junction left unmatched. In DNA, the CDR3 is TGTGCCAGCAGCTTAAAATGGGGAGCGGGAGTAGCAGATACGCAGTATTTT. Amino acids: CASSLKWGAGVADTQYF.

CDR3 bases: TGCGCCAGCAGCCAAGATGGGCAGGGGGCATCCTACAATGAGCAGTTCTTC. This encodes CASSQDGQGASYNEQFF. This sequence joins TRBV4-1 and TRBJ2-1, with 8 bases matching TRBD1. This CDR3 is built from 17 residues. V gave up 0 bases and J gave up 1 base; unmatched junction bases: 5. Germline CDR1 and CDR2: MGHRA and YSYEKL.

V is TRBV4-2 and J is TRBJ2-7; D is perhaps TRBD1 (5 bases). V was shortened by 1 base and J by 0 bases, with 10 bases between the two germline ends. Germline V gene data show CDR1 as LGHNA and CDR2 as YNFKEQ. There are 15 residues in the CDR3. The CDR3 DNA is TGTGCCAGCAGCCAAGGGGGCGACCACTCCTACGAGCAGTACTTC. This encodes CASSQGGDHSYEQYF.

The chain has TRBV5-5 and TRBJ1-1, with 7 bases that match TRBD1. The ends lost 4 bases at V and 5 bases at J; junction bases unmatched: 5. From germline, CDR1 is SGHKS and CDR2 YYEKEE (reference sequence). The CDR3 is made up of 13 amino acids. The CDR3 region has the DNA TGTGCCAGCAGCGTCGACAGGGAAACTGAAGCTTTCTTT. This gives the protein CASSVDRETEAFF.

The chain is built from TRBV30 and TRBJ1-5, with D tentatively TRBD1 (5 bases). Germline V gives CDR1 GTSNPN, CDR2 SVGIG (reference sequence). The CDR3 totals 13 residues. The germline V and J ends were trimmed by 3 bases and 6 bases, with 12 bases remaining between them. The CDR3 loop reads CAWSWGEVQPQHF. CDR3 sequence (DNA): TGTGCCTGGAGCTGGGGGGAGGTTCAGCCCCAGCATTTT. The full variable domain, rest sourced from reference TRBV30 and TRBJ1-5, is SQTIHQWPATLVQPVGSPLSLECTVEGTSNPNLYWYRQAAGRGLQLLFYSVGIGQISSEVPQNLSASRPQDRQFILSSKKLLLSDSGFYLCAWSWGEVQPQHFGDGTRLSIL.

The chain carries TRBV18 and TRBJ2-7; D is perhaps TRBD2 (5 bases). V lost 0 bases to trimming and J lost 3 bases, with 12 bases between them. This CDR3 has 15 amino acids. Germline loops: CDR1 KGHSH, CDR2 LQKENI. CDR3 loop: CASSPPPEDLYEQYF. The CDR3 DNA follows: TGTGCCAGCTCACCACCGCCGGAGGACCTCTACGAGCAGTACTTC.

The V and J genes are TRBV28 and TRBJ2-3; TRBD2 is a possible D gene (6 bases). CDR1 MDHEN and CDR2 SYDVKM come from the germline V gene. Trimming took 7 bases from V and 4 from J, leaving 15 bases between them. This CDR3 has 14 residues. Here the CDR3 DNA reads TGTGCCAGCAAACGGGAAGCGGGCGCAGATACGCAGTATTTT. Translation: CASKREAGADTQYF.

The CDR3 bases are TGTGCCAGCAGTGAAGCTAGCGGAGACAATGAGCAGTTCTTC. Its translation: CASSEASGDNEQFF. The chain carries TRBV2 and TRBJ2-1; D might be TRBD2 (6 bases). CDR3 size: 14 residues. Germline V gives CDR1 SNHLY, CDR2 FYNNEI. V dropped 0 bases and J dropped 5 bases, with 8 bases sitting between them.

V is TRBV2 and J is TRBJ2-7; 9 positions agree with TRBD1. J was trimmed by 7 bases and V by 6 bases; bases with no gene match: 10. This CDR3 comprises 14 residues. Germline-derived CDR1 and CDR2 are SNHLY and FYNNEI. CDR3 sequence (DNA): TGTGCCAGCAGGCGGACAGGGGCCGCATCGGAGCAGTACTTC. Translated: CASRRTGAASEQYF.

The chain couples TRBV27 to TRBJ2-6; D unclear. V lost 4 bases to trimming and J lost 0 bases, with 16 bases between them. The germline V gene encodes CDR1 MNHEY and CDR2 SMNVEV (reference sequence). The CDR3 runs to 18 residues. CDR3 nucleotide sequence: TGTGCCAGCAGTTACTACTCAGATTTCAGCTCTGGGGCCAACGTCCTGACTTTC. Protein product: CASSYYSDFSSGANVLTF. The full variable domain, with the rest looked up from reference TRBV27 and TRBJ2-6, is EAQVTQNPRYLITVTGKKLTVTCSQNMNHEYMSWYRQDPGLGLRQIYYSMNVEVTDKGDVPEGYKVSRKEKRNFPLILESPSPNQTSLYFCASSYYSDFSSGANVLTFGAGSRLTVL.

The chain employs TRBV2 and TRBJ1-2; TRBD1 aligns across 7 bases. CDR3 length: 14 residues. The germline V gene encodes CDR1 SNHLY and CDR2 FYNNEI. V shed 6 bases, J shed 7 bases, and the junction held 11 bases outside the gene matches. CDR3 sequence: CASRRDSGGSGYTF. The CDR3 nucleotides read TGTGCCAGCAGGAGGGACAGCGGAGGTAGTGGCTACACCTTC.